Sequencing of this T cell receptor (beta chain) was carried out in a study of cytomegalovirus exposure and HLA in healthy donors. About this clone: What it binds is unknown.

The V end lost 5 bases, the J end lost 4 bases, and 12 bases lay between the germline ends. CDR3 size: 13 residues. Germline values: CDR1 MNHEY, CDR2 SMNVEV (reference sequence). Amplification used 60 Vbeta primers and 13 Jbeta primers. Produced via immunoSEQ multiplex PCR; TCRdb's table is partial and in-frame only. The repertoire consists of under 200,000 clones, with around four fifths occurring once and the leading ten covering 1.3%. Points from the study as a whole: In a later analysis, specific HLA alleles were associated with approximately 16,000 TCR beta sequences at a 0.05 false discovery rate. TCR beta chain V- and J-gene trimming was linked, in a later analysis, to a missense variant in DCLRE1C.

Sequences were obtained from PBMCs. V usage is TRBV27 and J usage is TRBJ2-7; D ambiguous. The receptor comes from a man aged 25 to 40 in good health and CMV-seronegative. CDR3 sequence (DNA): TGTGCCAGCAGTCCCCGCGCGCGGTACGAGCAGTACTTC. Translated: CASSPRARYEQYF.